Shown below are 6 T cell receptor beta chains from a single sample sequenced in a study of T-cell memory formation after mild COVID-19. TCRdb passed the 5' RACE reads through MiXCR, listing each CDR3 protein once. The table has over 450,000 distinct CDR3 sequences, about a fifth seen once. The sample was PBMCs or a T cell subset sorted from them (not recorded which). The receptor set was obtained from an adult woman who had mild COVID-19 (a few samples of this study predate the infection). Cell type and time point are not known.

The chain has TRBV12-3 or TRBV12-4 and TRBJ1-4; 7 bases match TRBD1. The V segment lost 4 bases and the J segment 15 bases; nucleotides outside the gene matches: 14. The length of the CDR3 is 14 residues. CDR3 protein: CASSSTHPGQSMFF. CDR3 DNA: TGTGCCAGCAGTTCGACGCACCCGGGACAGTCGATGTTTTTT.

This clonotype has only a few counts. The chain combines TRBV5-1 with TRBJ2-2; no clear D gene. Germline CDR1 reads SGHRS; CDR2 reads YFSETQ. The ends were cut back, 0 bases at V and 0 bases at J, with 6 bases in the middle. This CDR3 comprises 15 residues. The CDR3 nucleotides are TGCGCCAGCAGCTTGGCACAGACGAACACCGGGGAGCTGTTTTTT. Its protein is CASSLAQTNTGELFF.

At least ten counts were recorded for this clonotype. The V and J genes are TRBV5-6 and TRBJ2-3, with D unclear. Trimming cost V 1 base and J 3 bases, with 6 bases left between them. The CDR3 length is 13 residues. Germline CDR1 reads SGHDT; CDR2 reads YYEEEE. The CDR3 loop is CASSLFQTDTQYF. CDR3 DNA sequence: TGTGCCAGCAGCTTGTTCCAGACAGATACGCAGTATTTT.

The table lists this clonotype with a count of one. This sequence joins TRBV11-3 and TRBJ2-1, with 8 bases that match TRBD2. The CDR3 has 12 residues. Germline trimming cut 4 bases from V and 15 bases from J; bases unmatched to any gene: 8. Germline values: CDR1 SGHNT, CDR2 YENEEA. The CDR3 here is CASSYSGGPLFF. The CDR3 nucleotides read TGTGCCAGCAGCTACTCGGGGGGGCCTCTGTTCTTC.

This clonotype was seen once. The rearrangement uses TRBV4-1 and TRBJ2-2; D not certain. The germline V and J ends were trimmed by 0 bases and 4 bases, with 15 bases remaining between them. Germline V lookup: CDR1 MGHRA, CDR2 YSYEKL. The CDR3 is 17 residues long. The CDR3 reads CASSQDLRIPRTGELFF. CDR3 nucleotides: TGCGCCAGCAGCCAAGATTTGCGGATACCCCGCACCGGGGAGCTGTTTTTT.

J is TRBJ2-1 and V is TRBV30; possibly TRBD1 or TRBD2 for D (5 bases each). The CDR3 consists of 14 residues. The V end lost 5 bases, the J end lost 3 bases, and 14 bases lay between the germline ends. Germline V lookup: CDR1 GTSNPN, CDR2 SVGIG (reference sequence). This chain's CDR3 is CAWDRDGSYNEQFF. Here the CDR3 DNA reads TGTGCCTGGGACCGGGACGGAAGCTACAATGAGCAGTTCTTC.